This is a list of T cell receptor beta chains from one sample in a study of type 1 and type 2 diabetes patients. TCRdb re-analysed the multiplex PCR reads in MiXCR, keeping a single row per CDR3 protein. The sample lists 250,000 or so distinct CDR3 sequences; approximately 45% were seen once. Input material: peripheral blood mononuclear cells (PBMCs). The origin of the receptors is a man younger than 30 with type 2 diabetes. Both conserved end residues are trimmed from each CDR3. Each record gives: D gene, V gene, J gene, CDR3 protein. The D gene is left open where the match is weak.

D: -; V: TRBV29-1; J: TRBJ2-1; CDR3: SVEDWDSSYNEQF
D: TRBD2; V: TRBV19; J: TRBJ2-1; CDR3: ASSSYSPGLAHEQF
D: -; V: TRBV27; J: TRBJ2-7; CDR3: ASSIGTQAYEQY
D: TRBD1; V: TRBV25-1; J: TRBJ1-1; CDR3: ASSQGIGTGVFLNTEAF
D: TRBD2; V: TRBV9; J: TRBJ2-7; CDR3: ASSSTSGSYEQY
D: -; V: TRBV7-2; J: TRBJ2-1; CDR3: ASSETWSVGRPTRRVGEQF
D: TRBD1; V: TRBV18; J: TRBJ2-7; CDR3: ASSPEGTGDYEQY
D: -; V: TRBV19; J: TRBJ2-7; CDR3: ASSHFGPYNEQY
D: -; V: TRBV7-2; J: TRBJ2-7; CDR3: ASSLGQLLSEQY
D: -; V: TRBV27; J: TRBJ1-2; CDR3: ASRRSGGEWIYGYT
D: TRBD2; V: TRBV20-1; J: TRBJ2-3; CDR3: SARTSGISDTQY
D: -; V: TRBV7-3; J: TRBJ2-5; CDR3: ASSLYPTVNGRETQY
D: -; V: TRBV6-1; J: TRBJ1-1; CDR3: ASSVRVGSNTEAF
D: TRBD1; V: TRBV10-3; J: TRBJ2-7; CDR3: AISAGQGTSYEQY
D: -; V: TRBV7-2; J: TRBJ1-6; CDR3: ASSLSPQPSSPLH
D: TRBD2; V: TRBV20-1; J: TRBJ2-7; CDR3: SARDLGGNYEQY
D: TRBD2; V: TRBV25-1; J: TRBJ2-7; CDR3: ASSELTTSGVAGQY
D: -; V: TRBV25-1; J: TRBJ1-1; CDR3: ATCFGGAGNTEAF
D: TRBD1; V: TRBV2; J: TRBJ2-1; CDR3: ASSPRDRTSYNEQF
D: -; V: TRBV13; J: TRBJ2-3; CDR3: ASSYTSFGTDTQY
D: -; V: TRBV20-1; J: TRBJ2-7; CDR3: SARDGQGLTTYEQY
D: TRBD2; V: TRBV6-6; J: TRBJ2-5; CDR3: ASSEGRGGSGEQY
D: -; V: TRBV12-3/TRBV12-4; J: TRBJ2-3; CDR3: ASSFLSTDTQY
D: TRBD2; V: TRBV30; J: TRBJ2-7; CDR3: AWNGLAGLYRYEQY
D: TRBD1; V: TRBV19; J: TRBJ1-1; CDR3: ASSMGQGVVGTEAF
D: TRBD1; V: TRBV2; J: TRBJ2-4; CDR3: ASRISTGTENIQY
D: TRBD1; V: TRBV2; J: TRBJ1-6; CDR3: AISEGTGSSPLH
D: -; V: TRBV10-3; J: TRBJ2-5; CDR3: AISAGVKAETQY
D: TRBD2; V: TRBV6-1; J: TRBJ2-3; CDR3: ASSGGLAPTDTQY
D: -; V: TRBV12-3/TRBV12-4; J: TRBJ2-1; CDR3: ASSLAGADNEQF
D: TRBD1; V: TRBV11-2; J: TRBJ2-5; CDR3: ASSRDRGETQY
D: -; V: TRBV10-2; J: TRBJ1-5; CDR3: ASRAEYNQPQH
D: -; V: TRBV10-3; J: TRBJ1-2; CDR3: AISESGGYT
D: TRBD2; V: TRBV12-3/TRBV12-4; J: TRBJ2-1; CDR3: ASSPKGTSGGASYNEQF
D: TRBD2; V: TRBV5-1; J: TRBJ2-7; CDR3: ASSLRGLAGRSYEQY
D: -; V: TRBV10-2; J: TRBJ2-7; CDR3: ASSLGGVRLHYEQY
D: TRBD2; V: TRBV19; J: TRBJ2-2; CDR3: ASNLGLADTGELF
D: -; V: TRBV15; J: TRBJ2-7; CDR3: ATSRDVQGGMNEQY
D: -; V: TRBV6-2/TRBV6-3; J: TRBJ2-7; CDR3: ASSYPDPEQY
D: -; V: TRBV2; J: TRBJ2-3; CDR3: ASSESASTDTQY
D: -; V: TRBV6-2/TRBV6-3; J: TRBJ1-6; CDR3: ASSPNRVANSPLH
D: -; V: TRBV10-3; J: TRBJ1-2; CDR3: AIGVFIRGEVGGHGYT
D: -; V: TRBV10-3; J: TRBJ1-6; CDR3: AISETFLRDSPLH
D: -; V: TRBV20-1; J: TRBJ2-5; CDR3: SARDPTGPRSKAQY
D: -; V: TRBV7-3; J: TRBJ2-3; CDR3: ASSMTSGTQY
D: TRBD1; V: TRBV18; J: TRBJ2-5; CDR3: ASSPVTGQETQY
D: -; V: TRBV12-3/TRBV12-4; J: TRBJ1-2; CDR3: ASSVGTANNYGYT
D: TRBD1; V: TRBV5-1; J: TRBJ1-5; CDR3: ASSLAGTGGDQPQH